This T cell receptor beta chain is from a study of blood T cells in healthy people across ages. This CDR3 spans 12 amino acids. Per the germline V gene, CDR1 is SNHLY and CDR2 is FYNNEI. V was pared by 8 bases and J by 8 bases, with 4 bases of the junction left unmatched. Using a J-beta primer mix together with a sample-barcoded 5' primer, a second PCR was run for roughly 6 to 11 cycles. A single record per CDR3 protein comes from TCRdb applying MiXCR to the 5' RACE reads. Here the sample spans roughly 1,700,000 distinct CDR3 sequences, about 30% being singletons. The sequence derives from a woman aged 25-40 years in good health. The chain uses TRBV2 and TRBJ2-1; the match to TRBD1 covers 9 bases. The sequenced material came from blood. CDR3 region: CASGDRVYEQFF. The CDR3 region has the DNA TGTGCCAGCGGGGACAGGGTTTATGAGCAGTTCTTC. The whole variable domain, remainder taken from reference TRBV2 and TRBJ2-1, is EPEVTQTPSHQVTQMGQEVILRCVPISNHLYFYWYRQILGQKVEFLVSFYNNEISEKSEIFDDQFSVERPDGSNFTLKIRSTKLEDSAMYFCASGDRVYEQFFGPGTRLTVL.